This TCR beta chain was recorded in a study of shared clonotypes between healthy human individuals. Regarding the study as a whole: What naive subsets generally showed was a larger estimated richness than memory subsets showed.

On this clone itself: Its antigen remains unidentified.

An even split of each subset's genomic DNA across several immunoSEQ plates was performed. Profiling relied on immunoSEQ multiplex PCR, and the TCRdb table lists in-frame clones only, not all of them. The data show hundreds of thousands of clones, approximately 95% seen once. CD45RO-negative cells were positively selected for CCR7, leaving out terminally differentiated effector memory CD45RA+ cells. The CDR3 totals 13 residues. V was shortened by 7 bases and J by 8 bases, with 15 bases between the two germline ends. Germline V gene lookup returns CDR1 ENHRY and CDR2 SYGVKD. Input material: naive CD8+ T cells sorted from blood. V gene TRBV10-3 combines with J gene TRBJ2-1; no reliable D call. The source is a woman in her 30s in good health. In nucleotides, the CDR3 is TGTGCCATCACCGAGGCCATCCACGATGAGCAGTTCTTC. Its translation is CAITEAIHDEQFF.